Listed below are T cell receptor beta chains from one sample, sequenced in a study of spatial heterogeneity in lung cancer. MiXCR, run by TCRdb on the 5' RACE reads, gives a single entry per CDR3 protein. The data show fewer than 3,000 distinct CDR3 sequences, roughly 12% seen once. The specimen comprised normal lung tissue next to the tumor, sampled at surgery. The receptors shown here come from a male donor with early-stage non-small cell lung cancer. Each CDR3 is given with its conserved first and last residue. The D gene is left open where the match is weak. The listing skips clone size in some rows; elsewhere it reads once, few, many or a size class.

clone size: many; V gene: TRBV13; J gene: TRBJ1-1; D gene: -; CDR3 length: 16; CDR3 DNA: TGTGCCAGCAGCCTAAGGGGTTCCGGGAAGAACACTGAAGCTTTCTTT; CDR3 protein: CASSLRGSGKNTEAFF
clone size: many; V gene: TRBV12-3/TRBV12-4; J gene: TRBJ2-5; D gene: TRBD2; CDR3 length: 15; CDR3 DNA: TGTGCCAGCAGTTTAAGGACTAGCGGGCAAGAGACCCAGTACTTC; CDR3 protein: CASSLRTSGQETQYF
clone size: many; V gene: TRBV3-1; J gene: TRBJ2-1; D gene: TRBD2; CDR3 length: 19; CDR3 DNA: TGTGCCAGCAGCCATTTGATCGGGGCGGGAGGCGGCTTAACGGATGAGCAGTTCTTC; CDR3 protein: CASSHLIGAGGGLTDEQFF
clone size: many; V gene: TRBV4-2; J gene: TRBJ2-7; D gene: -; CDR3 length: 14; CDR3 DNA: TGTGCCAGCAGCCAAGGAGCCAGTTCCTACGAGCAGTACTTC; CDR3 protein: CASSQGASSYEQYF
clone size: many; V gene: TRBV3-1; J gene: TRBJ1-4; D gene: -; CDR3 length: 11; CDR3 DNA: TGTGCCAGCAGCCAATCGGAAAAACTGTTTTTT; CDR3 protein: CASSQSEKLFF
clone size: many; V gene: TRBV6-1; J gene: TRBJ1-1; D gene: -; CDR3 length: 14; CDR3 DNA: TGTGCCAGCAGTGAAGGAGAGATTGTTTTTGAAGCTTTCTTT; CDR3 protein: CASSEGEIVFEAFF
clone size: medium-sized; V gene: TRBV15; J gene: TRBJ2-4; D gene: -; CDR3 length: 16; CDR3 DNA: TGTGCCACCAGCAGCCGTGCGGGACAGATAAAAAACATTCAGTACTTC; CDR3 protein: CATSSRAGQIKNIQYF
clone size: many; V gene: TRBV6-5; J gene: TRBJ2-7; D gene: -; CDR3 length: 13; CDR3 DNA: TGTGCCAGCAGGTCCACTGCGTCCTACGAGCAGTACTTC; CDR3 protein: CASRSTASYEQYF
clone size: many; V gene: TRBV4-1; J gene: TRBJ2-3; D gene: -; CDR3 length: 15; CDR3 DNA: TGCGCCAGCAGCCAAGCCGGGTTCCCCACAGATACGCAGTATTTT; CDR3 protein: CASSQAGFPTDTQYF
clone size: medium-sized; V gene: TRBV12-3/TRBV12-4; J gene: TRBJ1-3; D gene: -; CDR3 length: 13; CDR3 DNA: TGTGCCAGCAGAGGGGCAGGTGGAAACACCATATATTTT; CDR3 protein: CASRGAGGNTIYF
clone size: medium-sized; V gene: TRBV7-2; J gene: TRBJ2-7; D gene: TRBD2; CDR3 length: 16; CDR3 DNA: TGTGCCAGCAGCTTAGGGGGCGGGAGCCTCTCCTACGAGCAGTACTTC; CDR3 protein: CASSLGGGSLSYEQYF
clone size: medium-sized; V gene: TRBV11-2; J gene: TRBJ1-3; D gene: -; CDR3 length: 14; CDR3 DNA: TGTGCCAGCAGCATTCACTACTCTGGAAACACCATATATTTT; CDR3 protein: CASSIHYSGNTIYF
clone size: many; V gene: TRBV7-9; J gene: TRBJ2-2; D gene: -; CDR3 length: 15; CDR3 DNA: TGTGCCAGCAGCTTAGGGGTTGGAGACACCGGGGAGCTGTTTTTT; CDR3 protein: CASSLGVGDTGELFF
clone size: many; V gene: TRBV6-2/TRBV6-3; J gene: TRBJ2-2; D gene: -; CDR3 length: 14; CDR3 DNA: TGTGCCAGCCGAAGGGGCGGTGACACCGGGGAGCTGTTTTTT; CDR3 protein: CASRRGGDTGELFF
clone size: few; V gene: TRBV28; J gene: TRBJ2-5; D gene: TRBD2; CDR3 length: 16; CDR3 DNA: TGTGCCAGCAGTTCCGGGGTAGCGGGAGTCGGAGAGACCCAGTACTTC; CDR3 protein: CASSSGVAGVGETQYF
clone size: -; V gene: TRBV5-4; J gene: TRBJ2-3; D gene: TRBD2; CDR3 length: 13; CDR3 DNA: TGTGCCAGCAGCGGGACTAACACAGATACGCAGTATTTT; CDR3 protein: CASSGTNTDTQYF
clone size: -; V gene: TRBV5-5; J gene: TRBJ2-5; D gene: -; CDR3 length: 15; CDR3 DNA: TGTGCCAGCAGCGTCCAGTCTTCCCGGGGAGAGACCCAGTACTTC; CDR3 protein: CASSVQSSRGETQYF
clone size: medium-sized; V gene: TRBV6-5; J gene: TRBJ2-2; D gene: TRBD1; CDR3 length: 17; CDR3 DNA: TGTGCCAGCAGTCCCGGACAGGGGAACGCTAACACCGGGGAGCTGTTTTTT; CDR3 protein: CASSPGQGNANTGELFF
clone size: medium-sized; V gene: TRBV7-9; J gene: TRBJ2-1; D gene: -; CDR3 length: 15; CDR3 DNA: TGTGCCAGCAGCCCTCGTGGGAACTCCTACAATGAGCAGTTCTTC; CDR3 protein: CASSPRGNSYNEQFF
clone size: many; V gene: TRBV30; J gene: TRBJ2-5; D gene: -; CDR3 length: 11; CDR3 DNA: TGTGCCTGGAGGGAAGAGGAGACCCAGTACTTC; CDR3 protein: CAWREEETQYF
clone size: medium-sized; V gene: TRBV4-2; J gene: TRBJ1-6; D gene: -; CDR3 length: 14; CDR3 DNA: TGTGCCAGCAGCCCCCGGACGGGAGAGTCACCCCTCCACTTT; CDR3 protein: CASSPRTGESPLHF
clone size: many; V gene: TRBV21-1; J gene: TRBJ2-3; D gene: -; CDR3 length: 13; CDR3 DNA: TGTGCCAGCAACCTGGGACTCACAGATACGCAGTATTTT; CDR3 protein: CASNLGLTDTQYF
clone size: -; V gene: TRBV27; J gene: TRBJ2-3; D gene: -; CDR3 length: 14; CDR3 DNA: TGTGCCAGCAGTTTATACAGGGACACAGATACGCAGTATTTT; CDR3 protein: CASSLYRDTDTQYF
clone size: -; V gene: TRBV6-1; J gene: TRBJ1-3; D gene: -; CDR3 length: 16; CDR3 DNA: TGTGCCAGCAGTGCGAACTATCCCGGCTCTGGAAACACCATATATTTT; CDR3 protein: CASSANYPGSGNTIYF
clone size: many; V gene: TRBV5-1; J gene: TRBJ2-7; D gene: -; CDR3 length: 12; CDR3 DNA: TGCGCCAGCAGCTTGGTAGGGAACGAGCAGTACTTC; CDR3 protein: CASSLVGNEQYF
clone size: many; V gene: TRBV24-1; J gene: TRBJ2-1; D gene: TRBD1; CDR3 length: 17; CDR3 DNA: TGTGCCACCAGTGATCAAACAACAGGGGGCTCCTACAATGAGCAGTTCTTC; CDR3 protein: CATSDQTTGGSYNEQFF
clone size: many; V gene: TRBV20-1; J gene: TRBJ2-3; D gene: TRBD1; CDR3 length: 16; CDR3 DNA: TGCAGTGCTACAGATCCCGGGACAGGGAAAACAGATACGCAGTATTTT; CDR3 protein: CSATDPGTGKTDTQYF
clone size: few; V gene: TRBV24-1; J gene: TRBJ2-1; D gene: -; CDR3 length: 15; CDR3 DNA: TGTGCCACCAGGGGCCGGGGAGTCTCCTACAATGAGCAGTTCTTC; CDR3 protein: CATRGRGVSYNEQFF
clone size: -; V gene: TRBV27; J gene: TRBJ2-3; D gene: TRBD2; CDR3 length: 13; CDR3 DNA: TGTGCCAGCAAGAGTAGCGGGACTAATACGCAGTATTTT; CDR3 protein: CASKSSGTNTQYF
clone size: -; V gene: TRBV2; J gene: TRBJ2-3; D gene: -; CDR3 length: 10; CDR3 DNA: TGTGCGGGGGAGACAGATACGCAGTATTTT; CDR3 protein: CAGETDTQYF
clone size: medium-sized; V gene: TRBV20-1; J gene: TRBJ2-7; D gene: TRBD2; CDR3 length: 16; CDR3 DNA: TGCAGTGCTAGACCACTGACTAGCGGGAGGGTATCCGAGCAGTACTTC; CDR3 protein: CSARPLTSGRVSEQYF
clone size: -; V gene: TRBV24-1; J gene: TRBJ2-1; D gene: -; CDR3 length: 17; CDR3 DNA: TGTGCCACCAGTGGCAGTTGGGCGGGCCGCTCCTACAATGAGCAGTTCTTC; CDR3 protein: CATSGSWAGRSYNEQFF
clone size: medium-sized; V gene: TRBV11-2; J gene: TRBJ2-7; D gene: -; CDR3 length: 14; CDR3 DNA: TGTGCCAGCAGCACATGGGGTAGCTCCTACGAGCAGTACTTC; CDR3 protein: CASSTWGSSYEQYF
clone size: many; V gene: TRBV12-3/TRBV12-4; J gene: TRBJ1-2; D gene: -; CDR3 length: 12; CDR3 DNA: TGTGCCAGCAGTTCAGCGGGACAAGGCTACACCTTC; CDR3 protein: CASSSAGQGYTF
clone size: many; V gene: TRBV27; J gene: TRBJ2-3; D gene: TRBD2; CDR3 length: 15; CDR3 DNA: TGTGCCAGCAGTTTTGCTAGCGGCATCACAGATACGCAGTATTTT; CDR3 protein: CASSFASGITDTQYF
clone size: medium-sized; V gene: TRBV5-1; J gene: TRBJ2-3; D gene: -; CDR3 length: 15; CDR3 DNA: TGCGCCAGCAGCTTGATAGGCGGGAGCACAGATACGCAGTATTTT; CDR3 protein: CASSLIGGSTDTQYF
clone size: many; V gene: TRBV7-2; J gene: TRBJ1-2; D gene: -; CDR3 length: 15; CDR3 DNA: TGTGCCAGCAGCTTAGAAGGGGGGCGCGACTATGGCTACACCTTC; CDR3 protein: CASSLEGGRDYGYTF
clone size: many; V gene: TRBV10-2; J gene: TRBJ2-5; D gene: TRBD2; CDR3 length: 14; CDR3 DNA: TGCGCCAGCGGACTAGCGGGGGGGGAAGAGACCCAGTACTTC; CDR3 protein: CASGLAGGEETQYF
clone size: many; V gene: TRBV12-3/TRBV12-4; J gene: TRBJ2-6; D gene: TRBD1; CDR3 length: 16; CDR3 DNA: TGTGCCAGCAGCCCAGGGGGCGCGCCTGGGGCCAACGTCCTGACTTTC; CDR3 protein: CASSPGGAPGANVLTF
clone size: -; V gene: TRBV7-9; J gene: TRBJ2-7; D gene: TRBD2; CDR3 length: 13; CDR3 DNA: TGTGCCAGCAGCTCCCTAGCGGGAGGTGAGCAGTACTTC; CDR3 protein: CASSSLAGGEQYF
clone size: few; V gene: TRBV6-1; J gene: TRBJ1-1; D gene: TRBD1; CDR3 length: 17; CDR3 DNA: TGTGCCAGCAGTATACTTGGGACAGGGGAAGGGGGCACTGAAGCTTTCTTT; CDR3 protein: CASSILGTGEGGTEAFF
clone size: medium-sized; V gene: TRBV6-5; J gene: TRBJ2-5; D gene: -; CDR3 length: 13; CDR3 DNA: TGTGCCAGCGTAATGCGGTACCAAGAGACCCAGTACTTC; CDR3 protein: CASVMRYQETQYF
clone size: many; V gene: TRBV12-3/TRBV12-4; J gene: TRBJ2-1; D gene: -; CDR3 length: 15; CDR3 DNA: TGTGCCAGCAGTCCAACACCGATATCCTACAATGAGCAGTTCTTC; CDR3 protein: CASSPTPISYNEQFF
clone size: many; V gene: TRBV12-3/TRBV12-4; J gene: TRBJ1-1; D gene: -; CDR3 length: 14; CDR3 DNA: TGTGCCAGCAGTTTAGGACAAACTAACACTGAAGCTTTCTTT; CDR3 protein: CASSLGQTNTEAFF